The rows below give T cell receptor beta chains drawn from one sample of a study of OX40 agonist ivuxolimab in advanced cancers. TCRdb's table, derived via immunoSEQ multiplex PCR, lists solely in-frame clones and lacks some. Altogether tens of thousands of clones are present, over 90% being singletons, with the ten largest covering 13%. Sequences were derived from CD4+ or CD8+ T cells sorted from blood, sampled in a trial of the OX40 agonist ivuxolimab. All receptors come from an adult with an advanced solid tumor such as melanoma, head and neck, liver or kidney cancer. The conserved cysteine and the conserved F or W are not part of the CDR3 here.

CDR3 | V
ASSFSGGPGDYGYT | TRBV11-1
ASSFKTGPNQPQH | TRBV5-8
ASSLGGRGADTQY | TRBV27
ASSFGSGTGGRDTIY | TRBV13
ASSEAQLSAYEQY | TRBV6-1
ASSYGVGAGELF | TRBV6-5
ASQVVGFANEQY | TRBV27
SARGGLYNEQF | TRBV29-1
ASSTLTSGRGETQY | TRBV11-2
ASSVGDRPYEQY | TRBV9
ASTSMRAIYEQY | TRBV6-5
ASSPQGSWETQY | TRBV11-2
ASSHDGQEPGLAGGPHEQY | TRBV4-2
ASSLAPGQGFTDTQY | TRBV7-9
ASSFSGTGASLLYGYT | TRBV5-1
ASSIAGSLFDYNEQF | TRBV19
ASRDEKGSYEQY | TRBV10-2
SAREEGRYGYT | TRBV29-1
ASSVFRTAVRNNEQF | TRBV9
ASSDTSGNYNEQF | TRBV11-2
ASGSGQGPYEQY | TRBV19
ASSLGLVTEAF | TRBV5-1
ASSLFGETQY | TRBV27
ASGSGFTTDTQY | TRBV12-5
ASNEWGTEAF | TRBV11-2
ASSIAPRDTDTQY | TRBV19
ASSLPGNTQY | TRBV27
ASSFGLAVPSSYNEQF | TRBV7-6
ASSVAGTGIYEQY | TRBV27
ASSPQGRDGYT | TRBV19
ATKRPGNNEQF | TRBV7-9
ASSRRQGADQPQH | TRBV2
ASSLMFSPLTYEQY | TRBV7-3
ATSREVGSSTDTQY | TRBV15
ASLESGNTIY | TRBV12-5
ASTSNRDSSGYEQY | TRBV7-9
ASSFRGRLQETQY | TRBV11-2
ASSNLAGYSYEQY | TRBV7-9
ASSVAPGYYEQY | TRBV9
AISESHRGGPGNTIY | TRBV10-3
ASSVSGGGVVVQY | TRBV7-9
SVRGTSVEQY | TRBV29-1
ASSKGWSSYEQY | TRBV19
ASSLRGAPAYEQY | TRBV13
ATSRGLASTDTQY | TRBV15